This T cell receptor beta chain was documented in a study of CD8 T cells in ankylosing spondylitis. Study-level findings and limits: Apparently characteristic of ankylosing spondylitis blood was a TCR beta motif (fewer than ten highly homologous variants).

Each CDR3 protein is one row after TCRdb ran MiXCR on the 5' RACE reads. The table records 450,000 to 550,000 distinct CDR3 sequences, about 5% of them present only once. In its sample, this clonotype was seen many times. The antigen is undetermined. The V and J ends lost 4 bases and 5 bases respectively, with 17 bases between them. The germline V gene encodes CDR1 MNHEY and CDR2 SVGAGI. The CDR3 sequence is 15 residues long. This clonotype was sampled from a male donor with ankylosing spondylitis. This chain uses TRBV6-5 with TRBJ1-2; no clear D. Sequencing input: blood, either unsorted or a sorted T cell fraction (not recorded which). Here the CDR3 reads CASSFSLGFTYGYTF. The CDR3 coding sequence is TGTGCCAGCAGTTTCAGTCTCGGGTTTACTTATGGCTACACCTTC.